Listed here are 9 T cell receptor beta chains from one sample, sequenced in a study of neurological immune-mediated disorders (dated 2019 in TCRdb). The method behind the library was 5' RACE. TCRdb shows the sequencer as Illumina HiSeq 2500. The public sequencing data were trimmed at Q25 with fastp and processed into clonotypes with MiXCR by TCRdb, which kept only in-frame beta chains. All rows with the same CDR3 protein become a single entry with the most common DNA and genes. A total of tens of thousands of distinct CDR3 sequences appear in this sample, 13% to 15% of them only once. In total, the top ten clones hold 6.8% of the sample. Sequencing was done on a sample of PBMCs. These receptors were obtained from a woman aged 50 to 60 in good health.

This clonotype was found many times. At one end the junction does not follow the germline gene, possibly because of a read error. The CDR3 DNA reads TGTGCCAGCAGCCAAGTCCGCCAACTAGCGGCTCTCCTGGTCTTC. Translating gives CASSQVRQLAALLVF. The V call is TRBV4-2, the J call TRBJ2-1, with 8 positions matching TRBD2. The CDR3 is 15 amino acids. The germline V gene encodes CDR1 LGHNA and CDR2 YNFKEQ.

This clonotype has a count of ten or more. The chain carries TRBV11-2 and TRBJ1-2, with D unclear. Germline V lookup: CDR1 SGHAT, CDR2 FQNNGV. The length of the CDR3 is 13 residues. Deletions cut 4 bases from V and 5 bases from J, with 11 bases between. In nucleotides, the CDR3 is TGTGCCAGCAGCTCCATTCTGTGGTATGGCTACACCTTC. This gives the protein CASSSILWYGYTF.

This clonotype was seen repeatedly, ten times or more. J is TRBJ1-1 and V is TRBV7-8; D might be TRBD1 (6 bases). The germline V gene encodes CDR1 SGHVS and CDR2 FQNEAQ. CDR3 length equals 16 residues. The V gene lost 10 bases and the J gene lost 3 bases, with 24 bases spanning the gap. The CDR3 protein is CANTRWGGLGDTEAFF. The CDR3 DNA is TGTGCCAACACCCGATGGGGGGGCCTTGGGGACACTGAAGCTTTCTTT.

At least ten counts were recorded for this clonotype. The chain joins TRBV10-3 to TRBJ2-1, with a tentative D call TRBD2 (5 bases). V gave up 7 bases and J gave up 4 bases, with 8 bases separating them. Germline V lookup: CDR1 ENHRY, CDR2 SYGVKD. This CDR3 region has 12 residues. The CDR3 loop is CAIKDLYNEQFF. The CDR3 DNA sequence: TGTGCCATCAAGGACTTATACAATGAGCAGTTCTTC.

This clonotype has at least ten counts. CDR3 in amino acids: CASSVGEGGVWDEQFF. The CDR3 nucleotides are TGTGCCAGCAGCGTAGGCGAGGGGGGAGTGTGGGATGAGCAGTTCTTC. This sequence joins TRBV9 and TRBJ2-1; D is possibly TRBD1 or TRBD2 (6 bases each). Trimming removed 0 bases at V and 8 bases at J, with 18 bases between. The CDR3 runs to 16 residues. Germline CDR1 reads SGDLS; CDR2 reads YYNGEE.

This clonotype was recorded at least ten times. This chain joins TRBV6-5 and TRBJ2-1; 9 bases align to TRBD2. The germline CDR1 and CDR2 sequences are MNHEY and SVGAGI. The V gene end was trimmed by 6 bases and the J gene end by 2 bases; junction bases not matched to a gene: 5. The CDR3 sequence is 15 residues long. The CDR3 spells CASSRTSETYNEQFF. CDR3 nucleotide sequence: TGTGCCAGCAGCAGGACTAGCGAAACCTACAATGAGCAGTTCTTC.

The chain carries TRBV3-1 and TRBJ2-5; D possibly corresponds to TRBD1 (6 bases). Germline CDR1 LGHDT, CDR2 YNNKEL (reference sequence). CDR3 size: 13 residues. V was pared by 5 bases and J by 2 bases, with 9 bases between. The CDR3, as DNA: TGTGCCAGCAGCTCTGACAGGCAAGAGACCCAGTACTTC. Its translation is CASSSDRQETQYF.

Turning to this clonotype: A read error is possible here, since a much larger clone lies one base away. The rearrangement links TRBV20-1 to TRBJ2-3, with 8 bases matching TRBD2. Unmatched junction bases numbered 7, after V lost 4 bases and J lost 4 bases. The length of the CDR3 is 14 residues. The germline V gene has CDR1 DFQATT and CDR2 SNEGSKA (reference sequence). This CDR3 is CSAKSGGGPDTQYF. CDR3 bases: TGCAGTGCTAAATCCGGGGGGGGTCCAGATACGCAGTATTTT.

There are many counts of this clonotype. The chain recombines TRBV20-1 with TRBJ2-1; D unclear. The CDR3 extends over 12 amino acids. Germline loops: CDR1 DFQATT, CDR2 SNEGSKA (reference sequence). The V and J ends lost 6 bases and 1 base respectively, with 7 bases between them. CDR3 coding DNA: TGCAGTGCACATAGATCCTACAATGAGCAGTTCTTC. Translation: CSAHRSYNEQFF.